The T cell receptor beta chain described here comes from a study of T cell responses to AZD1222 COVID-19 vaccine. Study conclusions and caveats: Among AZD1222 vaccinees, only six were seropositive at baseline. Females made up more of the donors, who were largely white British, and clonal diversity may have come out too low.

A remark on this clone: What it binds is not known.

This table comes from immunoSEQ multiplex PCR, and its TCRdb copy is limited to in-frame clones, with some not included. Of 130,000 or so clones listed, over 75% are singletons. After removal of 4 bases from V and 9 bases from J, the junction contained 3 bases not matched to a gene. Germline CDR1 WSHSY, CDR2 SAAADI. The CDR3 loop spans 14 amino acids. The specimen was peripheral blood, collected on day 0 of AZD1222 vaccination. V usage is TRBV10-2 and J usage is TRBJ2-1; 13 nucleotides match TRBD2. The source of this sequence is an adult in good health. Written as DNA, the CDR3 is TGCGCCAGCAGTGTAACTAGCGGGAGGGGTGAGCAGTTCTTC. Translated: CASSVTSGRGEQFF.